This entry lists 28 T cell receptor beta chains sequenced from one sample in a study of beta chain features in type 1 diabetes. The authors reverse transcribed all of the isolated RNA, so sequencing captured expressed TCRB transcripts. Repertoires were generated with immunoSEQ multiplex PCR, while TCRdb's copy carries only in-frame clones and drops some. The sample contains 150,000 to 200,000 clones, less than 9.5% of which appear only once. Sample: central memory CD4+ T cells from blood. The receptors were sampled from a woman aged 18-29 years in good health.

The chain has TRBV6-6 and TRBJ2-3; weak D call: TRBD2 (6 bases). The CDR3 extends over 13 amino acids. V lost 6 bases to trimming and J lost 2 bases, with 9 bases between them. Germline CDR1 reads MNHNY; CDR2 reads SVGAGI (reference sequence). This chain's CDR3 is CASRAGNTDTQYF. CDR3 nucleotides: TGTGCCAGCAGGGCGGGGAACACAGATACGCAGTATTTT.

This clone turned up a few times. The genes are TRBV7-8 and TRBJ2-7; 7 bases match TRBD1. Germline trimming cut 1 base from V and 0 bases from J; bases unmatched to any gene: 3. Per the germline V gene, CDR1 is SGHVS and CDR2 is FQNEAQ. This CDR3 has 15 residues. The CDR3 DNA sequence: TGTGCCAGCAGCTTAGGACAGGGAAGCTCCTACGAGCAGTACTTC. This gives the protein CASSLGQGSSYEQYF.

The V and J genes are TRBV30 and TRBJ1-3; D might be TRBD1 (5 bases). Germline lookup yields CDR1 GTSNPN and CDR2 SVGIG (reference sequence). The CDR3 extends over 12 amino acids. Trimming stripped 5 bases from V and 4 bases from J, with 9 bases between. As DNA, the CDR3 is TGTGCCTGGGGGACTTCAGGAAACACCATATATTTT. This gives the protein CAWGTSGNTIYF.

A few counts support this clone. The chain combines TRBV6-5 with TRBJ2-3, with 8 bases identical to TRBD1. This CDR3 region has 14 residues. Germline V lookup: CDR1 MNHEY, CDR2 SVGAGI. Trimming at V came to 6 bases and at J to 7 bases, leaving 9 bases not matched to a gene. This CDR3 is CASRKTGDSNTQYF. The DNA of the CDR3 is TGTGCCAGCAGAAAGACAGGGGACTCAAATACGCAGTATTTT.

This clone has a handful of counts. The gene calls are TRBV10-3 and TRBJ1-1, with D possibly matching TRBD1 (6 bases). The germline CDR1 and CDR2 sequences are ENHRY and SYGVKD. The CDR3 has 17 residues. V was pared by 0 bases and J by 0 bases, with 14 bases between. DNA of the CDR3: TGTGCCATCAGTGAGTCGACAAGCCGGGACATGAACACTGAAGCTTTCTTT. This encodes CAISESTSRDMNTEAFF.

This clone was detected a few times. This sample also contains other DNA sequences that code for the same CDR3. The chain employs TRBV5-1 and TRBJ2-3, with a weak D call TRBD1 (5 bases). The germline V and J ends were trimmed by 2 bases and 0 bases, with 10 bases remaining between them. Germline V CDR1 and CDR2: SGHRS, YFSETQ. This CDR3 is built from 15 residues. The CDR3 is CASSFRQGSTDTQYF. In DNA form, the CDR3 reads TGCGCCAGCAGCTTTAGGCAGGGTAGCACAGATACGCAGTATTTT.

There are a few counts of this clone. This chain links TRBV30 with TRBJ2-1; 13 bases line up with TRBD2. Per germline, CDR1 GTSNPN and CDR2 SVGIG (reference sequence). This CDR3 comprises 15 residues. J lost 5 bases, V lost 2 bases, and 3 bases had no gene match. CDR3 sequence: CAWSLGLAGDNEQFF. The CDR3 DNA reads TGTGCCTGGAGTCTTGGACTAGCGGGAGACAATGAGCAGTTCTTC.

V and J are TRBV7-2 and TRBJ2-1, with D perhaps matching TRBD1 (5 bases). Germline lookup yields CDR1 SGHTA and CDR2 FQGNSA. V was pared by 1 base and J by 7 bases, with 8 bases between. CDR3 length: 13 residues. CDR3 protein: CASSLGQWNEQFF. CDR3 nucleotide sequence: TGTGCCAGCAGCTTAGGACAGTGGAATGAGCAGTTCTTC. Filled out from reference TRBV7-2 and TRBJ2-1, the complete variable domain reads GAGVSQSPSNKVTEKGKDVELRCDPISGHTALYWYRQSLGQGLEFLIYFQGNSAPDKSGLPSDRFSAERTGGSVSTLTIQRTQQEDSAVYLCASSLGQWNEQFFGPGTRLTVL.

Here the CDR3 DNA reads TGTGCCAGCAGCTCTGAGGGGGCGTCTGAGCAGTTCTTC. It yields the protein CASSSEGASEQFF. The J gene is TRBJ2-1, the V gene TRBV7-9; 7 nucleotides align to TRBD1. V shed 4 bases, J shed 9 bases, and the junction held 6 bases outside the gene matches. There are 13 residues in the CDR3. Looked up from germline, CDR1 is SEHNR and CDR2 is FQNEAQ (reference sequence). The complete variable domain, with remaining parts taken from reference TRBV7-9 and TRBJ2-1, reads DTGVSQNPRHKITKRGQNVTFRCDPISEHNRLYWYRQTLGQGPEFLTYFQNEAQLEKSRLLSDRFSAERPKGSFSTLEIQRTEQGDSAMYLCASSSEGASEQFFGPGTRLTVL.

The rearrangement uses TRBV11-3 and TRBJ1-2, with D possibly TRBD1 on 5 matching bases. CDR3 length: 14 residues. The germline V gene encodes CDR1 SGHNT and CDR2 YENEEA. Between the trimmed V and J ends, which lost 5 bases and 8 bases, there was a span of 18 bases. The CDR3 spells CASSPNPGMSGYTF. The DNA of the CDR3 is TGTGCCAGCAGCCCAAACCCAGGGATGAGCGGCTACACCTTC.

V and J are TRBV30 and TRBJ1-2; 10 bases agree with TRBD1. CDR3 length equals 13 residues. CDR1 and CDR2 (germline): GTSNPN, SVGIG (reference sequence). V lost 4 bases, J lost 2 bases, and 1 base stayed unmatched. This chain's CDR3 is CAWMDRGNYGYTF. CDR3 nucleotide sequence: TGTGCCTGGATGGACAGGGGGAACTATGGCTACACCTTC.

Only a few counts were recorded for this clone. This sequence joins TRBV5-1 and TRBJ2-2, with TRBD2 identical over 9 bases. The V and J ends lost 4 bases and 3 bases, in that order; junction bases with no gene match: 4. Germline loops: CDR1 SGHRS, CDR2 YFSETQ. The CDR3 is made up of 15 amino acids. CDR3: CASSPIAGDTGELFF. DNA of the CDR3: TGCGCCAGCAGCCCCATAGCGGGGGACACCGGGGAGCTGTTTTTT. Variable domain in full (rest from reference TRBV5-1 and TRBJ2-2): KAGVTQTPRYLIKTRGQQVTLSCSPISGHRSVSWYQQTPGQGLQFLFEYFSETQRNKGNFPGRFSGRQFSNSRSEMNVSTLELGDSALYLCASSPIAGDTGELFFGEGSRLTVL.

This chain uses TRBV30 with TRBJ2-2; tentative D call: TRBD1 (5 bases). The CDR3 spans 12 residues. The germline V gene encodes CDR1 GTSNPN and CDR2 SVGIG (reference sequence). Trimming cost V 0 bases and J 7 bases, with 6 bases left between them. Here the CDR3 reads CAWSVGDGELFF. The CDR3 nucleotides are TGTGCCTGGAGTGTAGGGGACGGGGAGCTGTTTTTT.

This clone turned up a few times. This chain joins TRBV2 and TRBJ2-4; 9 bases match TRBD2. V dropped 1 base and J dropped 1; count of bases not matched to a gene: 8. CDR1 and CDR2 (germline): SNHLY, FYNNEI. The CDR3 covers 18 residues. The CDR3 DNA reads as TGTGCCAGCAGTGAAGGCGGGGGGGCCTTACAGGCCAAAAACATTCAGTACTTC. As protein: CASSEGGGALQAKNIQYF.

In this sample, this clone turned up a few times. V usage is TRBV5-1 and J usage is TRBJ2-5; no reliable D call. V was shortened by 0 bases and J by 6 bases, with 12 bases between the two germline ends. The CDR3 has 14 amino acids. CDR1 is SGHRS, CDR2 YFSETQ, per germline. The CDR3 DNA follows: TGCGCCAGCAGCTTGGGCCCAGAGGCTAAGACCCAGTACTTC. Amino acid sequence: CASSLGPEAKTQYF.

The chain couples TRBV6-5 to TRBJ2-7, with TRBD1 as a possible D gene (6 bases). This CDR3 spans 15 amino acids. Germline V gene sequence: CDR1 MNHEY, CDR2 SVGAGI. V gave up 8 bases and J gave up 1 base, with 18 bases separating them. CDR3 nucleotide sequence: TGTGCCAGCCGAATCCGGGACATGGATTCCTACGAGCAGTACTTC. It specifies CASRIRDMDSYEQYF.

This clone was seen only a few times. The genes are TRBV5-1 and TRBJ2-7, with 10 bases aligning to TRBD2. The CDR3 runs 16 residues. The ends lost 2 bases at V and 3 bases at J; junction bases unmatched: 8. The V gene's germline CDR1 is SGHRS and CDR2 YFSETQ. The chain's CDR3 is CASSFSGGAGDYEQYF. The CDR3 DNA follows: TGCGCCAGCAGCTTCAGCGGGGGGGCCGGGGACTACGAGCAGTACTTC.

This clone has a handful of counts. The chain couples TRBV5-4 to TRBJ2-7; perhaps TRBD1 as D (5 bases). The germline CDR1 and CDR2 sequences are SGHNT and YYREEE (reference sequence). This CDR3 contains 14 residues. Trimming took 0 bases from V and 3 from J, leaving 10 bases between them. CDR3 in DNA: TGTGCCAGCAGCTTGGTGGCAGGGAACTACGAGCAGTACTTC. Translation: CASSLVAGNYEQYF. Complete variable domain (other parts from reference TRBV5-4 and TRBJ2-7): ETGVTQSPTHLIKTRGQQVTLRCSSQSGHNTVSWYQQALGQGPQFIFQYYREEENGRGNFPPRFSGLQFPNYSSELNVNALELDDSALYLCASSLVAGNYEQYFGPGTRLTVT.

V and J are TRBV6-5 and TRBJ2-3; weak D call: TRBD2 (5 bases). V dropped 4 bases and J dropped 10 bases, with 12 bases sitting between them. Germline values: CDR1 MNHEY, CDR2 SVGAGI. This CDR3 spans 12 amino acids. DNA of the CDR3: TGTGCCAGCAGTTTAGGACTGGGTCCGCAGTATTTT. Protein product: CASSLGLGPQYF.

The chain uses TRBV7-2 and TRBJ1-5; D might be TRBD1 (6 bases). The V gene's germline CDR1 is SGHTA and CDR2 FQGNSA. There are 14 residues in the CDR3. The V gene lost 5 bases and the J gene lost 6 bases, with 14 bases spanning the gap. CDR3 residues: CASSPRGASQPQHF. CDR3 sequence (DNA): TGTGCCAGCAGCCCTCGGGGGGCTAGTCAGCCCCAGCATTTT.

This clone was seen more than once but under ten times. CDR3 residues: CASRTGNSPLHF. CDR3 DNA sequence: TGTGCCAGTCGGACGGGGAATTCACCCCTCCACTTT. This sequence joins TRBV19 and TRBJ1-6; D is unclear. The V end lost 8 bases, the J end lost 7 bases, and 9 bases lay between the germline ends. The CDR3 extends over 12 amino acids. Germline V gene data show CDR1 as LNHDA and CDR2 as SQIVND (reference sequence).

V usage is TRBV9 and J usage is TRBJ2-3, with D possibly being TRBD1 (6 bases). The CDR3 totals 16 residues. Germline CDR1 reads SGDLS; CDR2 reads YYNGEE. Trimming shortened V by 7 bases and J by 5 bases, and 23 bases separated the two germline ends. DNA for the CDR3: TGTGCCAGCGCTCCCCGAGGGGTAGGGGGACGAGATACGCAGTATTTT. It encodes CASAPRGVGGRDTQYF.

This clone was observed a handful of times. The V call is TRBV2, the J call TRBJ2-5, with 12 bases that match TRBD2. This CDR3 spans 18 amino acids. CDR1 and CDR2 (germline): SNHLY, FYNNEI. V was pared by 1 base and J by 2 bases, with 8 bases of the junction left unmatched. The CDR3 protein is CASSEGRLAGALQETQYF. The CDR3 region has the DNA TGTGCCAGCAGTGAAGGGCGACTAGCGGGGGCCCTTCAAGAGACCCAGTACTTC.

This clone was detected only a few times. The gene calls are TRBV7-9 and TRBJ2-1; D gene uncertain. V was clipped by 1 base and J by 10 bases, with 11 bases between them. The CDR3 extends over 13 amino acids. CDR1 is SEHNR, CDR2 FQNEAQ, per germline (reference sequence). CDR3 region: CASSLVDIREQFF. The DNA of the CDR3 is TGTGCCAGCAGCTTAGTCGACATAAGAGAGCAGTTCTTC. Supplemented by reference TRBV7-9 and TRBJ2-1, the full variable domain reads DTGVSQNPRHKITKRGQNVTFRCDPISEHNRLYWYRQTLGQGPEFLTYFQNEAQLEKSRLLSDRFSAERPKGSFSTLEIQRTEQGDSAMYLCASSLVDIREQFFGPGTRLTVL.

V is TRBV7-2 and J is TRBJ2-1; 8 bases are a match to TRBD2. The CDR3 runs 14 residues. Per germline, CDR1 SGHTA and CDR2 FQGNSA. The V segment lost 5 bases and the J segment 5 bases; nucleotides outside the gene matches: 5. CDR3 loop: CASSRGLDNNEQFF. CDR3 DNA: TGTGCCAGCAGCAGGGGACTAGACAACAATGAGCAGTTCTTC.

This clone was seen a handful of times. This sequence joins TRBV5-1 and TRBJ2-1; D uncertain. V lost 2 bases and J 5 bases, leaving 11 bases between the germline ends. The germline CDR1 and CDR2 sequences are SGHRS and YFSETQ. The CDR3 has 14 residues. The CDR3, as DNA: TGCGCCAGCAGCTTCCAGGATAAGGACAATGAGCAGTTCTTC. Translation gives CASSFQDKDNEQFF.

This clone was counted between two and nine times. V and J are TRBV12-2 and TRBJ1-1; TRBD1, as called in the table, went unchecked against the DNA. TRBV12-2 is tagged as a pseudogene. The CDR3 covers 18 residues. This CDR3 is CASRLALRGPLNNTEAFF. The CDR3 region has the DNA TGTGCAAGTCGCTTAGCGCTTAGGGGTCCCCTGAACAACACTGAAGCTTTCTTT.

About this clone: The sample has other DNA sequences that encode this CDR3 too. The genes are TRBV25-1 and TRBJ1-6; no reliable D call. The CDR3 loop spans 15 amino acids. The germline V and J ends were trimmed by 1 base and 6 bases, with 10 bases remaining between them. CDR1 is MGHDK, CDR2 SYGVNS, per germline. Written as DNA, the CDR3 is TGTGCCAGCAGTGAATGGGTGGGAGGTAATTCACCCCTCCACTTT. The encoded protein is CASSEWVGGNSPLHF.